These 6 T cell receptor beta chains were sequenced from one sample in a study of blood T cell repertoires in COVID-19. The repertoire was sequenced with immunoSEQ multiplex PCR; TCRdb's copy has only in-frame clones and lacks some. The sample contains about 49,000 clones, about 86% of which appear only once. Specimen: peripheral blood. Receptors originate from a woman at least 80 years old with COVID-19, enrolled during active disease.

The V gene is TRBV4-1, the J gene TRBJ1-3, with D perhaps matching TRBD1 (5 bases). CDR3 size: 17 residues. The V gene's germline CDR1 is MGHRA and CDR2 YSYEKL. Deletions cut 0 bases from V and 2 bases from J, with 14 bases between. The CDR3 protein is CASSQEPDRAPGNTIYF. In DNA, the CDR3 is TGCGCCAGCAGCCAAGAGCCCGACAGAGCTCCTGGAAACACCATATATTTT.

The gene calls are TRBV7-8 and TRBJ2-1; D perhaps matches TRBD1 (5 bases). The V gene's germline CDR1 is SGHVS and CDR2 FQNEAQ. The CDR3 loop spans 17 amino acids. The germline V and J ends were trimmed by 8 bases and 2 bases, with 22 bases remaining between them. This CDR3 reads CASGPPRVTAPYNEQFF. In nucleotides, the CDR3 is TGTGCCAGCGGCCCCCCCCGGGTGACAGCTCCCTACAATGAGCAGTTCTTC.

CDR3 protein: CASSQGTSESNEQFF. The CDR3, as DNA: TGTGCCAGCTCACAGGGGACTAGCGAGAGCAATGAGCAGTTCTTC. J is TRBJ2-1 and V is TRBV18; 10 nucleotides agree with TRBD2. CDR1 KGHSH and CDR2 LQKENI come from the germline V gene. The junction had 6 bases not matched to a gene; V was cut back by 4 bases and J by 6 bases. The CDR3 totals 15 residues.

Within the sample, this clone is medium-sized. The rearrangement links TRBV19 to TRBJ2-4; 8 bases line up with TRBD1. CDR1 is LNHDA and CDR2 is SQIVND in the germline V gene (reference sequence). This CDR3 has 14 amino acids. After removal of 8 bases from V and 2 bases from J, the junction contained 5 bases not matched to a gene. The CDR3 region has the DNA TGTGCCAGTTGGACAGGGCAGCCCAAAAACATTCAGTACTTC. Encoded protein: CASWTGQPKNIQYF.

This clone was detected only a few times. CDR3 coding DNA: TGCGCCAGCAGCCAATTCGATGCGGGAGGGCCCTACAATGAGCAGTTCTTC. As protein: CASSQFDAGGPYNEQFF. The chain employs TRBV4-1 and TRBJ2-1, with 9 bases lining up with TRBD2. With 2 bases clipped from V and 2 bases from J, the junction kept 7 bases outside the gene matches. CDR3 length equals 17 residues. Germline lookup yields CDR1 MGHRA and CDR2 YSYEKL.

The chain has TRBV10-3 and TRBJ2-3, with 10 nucleotides matching TRBD2. Per the germline V gene, CDR1 is ENHRY and CDR2 is SYGVKD. This CDR3 comprises 16 residues. V lost 8 bases and J lost 1; bases outside the gene matches: 9. The CDR3 region is CAIDLYGTSGTDTQYF. CDR3 coding DNA: TGTGCCATCGACTTATACGGGACTAGCGGCACAGATACGCAGTATTTT.